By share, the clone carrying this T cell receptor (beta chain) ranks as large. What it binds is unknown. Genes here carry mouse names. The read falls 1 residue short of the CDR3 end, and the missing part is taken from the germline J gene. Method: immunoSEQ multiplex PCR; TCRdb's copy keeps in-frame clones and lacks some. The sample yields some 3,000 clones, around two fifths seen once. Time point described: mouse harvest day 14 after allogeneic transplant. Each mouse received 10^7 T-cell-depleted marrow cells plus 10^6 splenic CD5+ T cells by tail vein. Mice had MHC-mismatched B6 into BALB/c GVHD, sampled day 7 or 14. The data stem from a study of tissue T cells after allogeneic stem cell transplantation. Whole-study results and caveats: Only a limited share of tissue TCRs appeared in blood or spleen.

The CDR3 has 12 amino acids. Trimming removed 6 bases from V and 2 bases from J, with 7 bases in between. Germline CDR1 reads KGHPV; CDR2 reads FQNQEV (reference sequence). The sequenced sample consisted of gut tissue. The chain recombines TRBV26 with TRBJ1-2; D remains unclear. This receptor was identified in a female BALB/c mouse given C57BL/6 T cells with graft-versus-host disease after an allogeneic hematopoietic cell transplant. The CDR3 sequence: CASSLRNSDYTF. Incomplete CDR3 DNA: TGTGCCAGCAGCCTCAGGAACTCCGACTACACC.